What follows are 9 T cell receptor beta chains derived from one specimen sequenced in a study of blood T cell repertoires in COVID-19. Sequencing used immunoSEQ multiplex PCR; TCRdb keeps in-frame clones, though not all of them. Seen here are about 400,000 clones, around 92% observed once, and the top ten hold approximately 1.5%. What was sequenced was PBMCs or T cells enriched from blood (not recorded which). The receptors stem from a woman aged 25-40 years who had recovered from COVID-19.

This clone was seen only once. The V and J genes are TRBV28 and TRBJ2-1, with 7 bases identical to TRBD2. The CDR3 length is 14 residues. V shed 8 bases and J 4 bases; nucleotides not matched to a gene: 8. Germline V CDR1 and CDR2: MDHEN, SYDVKM. CDR3 DNA sequence: TGTGCCAGCCAGACTAGCTCCGGTTACAATGAGCAGTTCTTC. It specifies CASQTSSGYNEQFF.

The V call is TRBV12-3 or TRBV12-4, the J call TRBJ1-2, with 7 bases fitting TRBD1. Trimming removed 6 bases from V and 3 bases from J; junction bases left unmatched: 4. This CDR3 spans 13 amino acids. CDR3 in amino acids: CASSHTGDYGYTF. Written as DNA, the CDR3 is TGTGCCAGCAGCCACACAGGGGACTATGGCTACACCTTC.

The rearrangement uses TRBV7-2 and TRBJ1-2; D uncertain. The ends were cut back, 4 bases at V and 0 bases at J, with 12 bases in the middle. Germline-derived CDR1 and CDR2 are SGHTA and FQGNSA. CDR3 length equals 15 residues. The CDR3 region is CASSSPEQANYGYTF. The CDR3 nucleotides are TGTGCCAGCAGCTCCCCCGAGCAAGCTAACTATGGCTACACCTTC.

This clone was observed a single time. This chain joins TRBV5-6 and TRBJ2-1; 10 bases fit TRBD1. Germline CDR1 SGHDT, CDR2 YYEEEE. The CDR3 extends over 15 amino acids. V shed 6 bases and J 4 bases; nucleotides not matched to a gene: 7. CDR3 sequence reads: CASIPGTGVYNEQFF. The CDR3 DNA sequence: TGTGCCAGCATCCCCGGGACAGGGGTTTACAATGAGCAGTTCTTC. Drawing the rest from reference TRBV5-6 and TRBJ2-1, the complete variable domain is DAGVTQSPTHLIKTRGQQVTLRCSPKSGHDTVSWYQQALGQGPQFIFQYYEEEERQRGNFPDRFSGHQFPNYSSELNVNALLLGDSALYLCASIPGTGVYNEQFFGPGTRLTVL.

This chain links TRBV6-1 with TRBJ1-5, with TRBD1 as a possible D gene (6 bases). V was cut by 0 bases and J by 4 bases, with 10 bases left in between. Germline V gene sequence: CDR1 MNHNS, CDR2 SASEGT. This CDR3 contains 15 residues. CDR3 protein: CASSEAWGPNQPQHF. In DNA form, the CDR3 reads TGTGCCAGCAGTGAAGCGTGGGGGCCTAATCAGCCCCAGCATTTT.

This clone was observed once. The chain links TRBV19 to TRBJ1-3; D is undetermined. Germline V gene lookup returns CDR1 LNHDA and CDR2 SQIVND (reference sequence). V was trimmed by 6 bases and J by 0 bases, leaving 6 bases between them. The CDR3 has 13 amino acids. CDR3 bases: TGTGCCAGTAGCAGTTCCTCTGGAAACACCATATATTTT. Amino acid sequence: CASSSSSGNTIYF.

The V gene is TRBV9, the J gene TRBJ1-4, with 7 bases matching TRBD1. Germline assignment: CDR1 SGDLS and CDR2 YYNGEE. This CDR3 is 16 amino acids long. V lost 2 bases and J lost 0; bases outside the gene matches: 4. The CDR3: CASSVGTVATNEKLFF. CDR3 nucleotide sequence: TGTGCCAGCAGCGTCGGGACAGTGGCAACTAATGAAAAACTGTTTTTT. The entire variable domain, with the rest obtained from reference TRBV9 and TRBJ1-4, is as follows: DSGVTQTPKHLITATGQRVTLRCSPRSGDLSVYWYQQSLDQGLQFLIQYYNGEERAKGNILERFSAQQFPDLHSELNLSSLELGDSALYFCASSVGTVATNEKLFFGSGTQLSVL.

V gene TRBV10-3 combines with J gene TRBJ2-1; a possible D gene is TRBD1 (6 bases). The V gene's germline CDR1 is ENHRY and CDR2 SYGVKD. This CDR3 region has 18 residues. Trimming took 4 bases from V and 5 from J, leaving 24 bases between them. This CDR3 is CAISAEGVTPMEDNEQFF. The DNA for the CDR3 is TGTGCCATCAGTGCCGAGGGGGTTACCCCTATGGAGGACAATGAGCAGTTCTTC.

The CDR3 bases are TGCAGCGTTCCCGGGACAGGGGTTCCGAACACTGAAGCTTTCTTT. Amino acid sequence: CSVPGTGVPNTEAFF. The V and J genes are TRBV29-1 and TRBJ1-1; TRBD1 matches at 10 bases. The germline V gene has CDR1 SQVTM and CDR2 ANQGSEA. Trimming took 5 bases from V and 1 from J; bases not matched to a gene: 7. There are 15 residues in the CDR3.